The next 30 T cell receptor beta chains were all read from a single sample in a study of CD4 T cells in relation to SARS-CoV-2 and coronaviruses. Sequencing used immunoSEQ multiplex PCR; TCRdb keeps in-frame clones, though not all of them. Of approximately 59,000 clones listed, 85% to 90% are singletons. Unexposed donor CD4+ T cells date from about 2011-2018, before the COVID-19 pandemic. The material sequenced was memory CD4+ T cells from PBMCs. These receptors all come from a human donor in good health.

This clone was picked up one time. This sequence joins TRBV11-2 and TRBJ2-1, with 13 bases identical to TRBD2. Germline V gene sequence: CDR1 SGHAT, CDR2 FQNNGV. V lost 1 base to trimming and J lost 6 bases; unmatched junction nucleotides: 12. CDR3 length: 19 amino acids. The CDR3 region has the DNA TGTGCCAGCAGCTTAGGCTCCCTTAGGACTAGCGGGGGAGCCAATGAGCAGTTCTTC. It specifies CASSLGSLRTSGGANEQFF.

The chain has TRBV11-2 and TRBJ2-3, with D uncertain. The germline V and J ends were trimmed by 8 bases and 4 bases, with 10 bases remaining between them. Germline V gene lookup returns CDR1 SGHAT and CDR2 FQNNGV. The CDR3 totals 12 residues. The CDR3 nucleotides are TGTGCCAGCGGCCTAAACGCAGATACGCAGTATTTT. Protein sequence: CASGLNADTQYF.

This clone came up once. This sequence joins TRBV29-1 and TRBJ2-3, with TRBD2 matching 7 bases. Losses at the gene ends were 7 bases for V and 5 bases for J; bases not matched to a gene: 0. This CDR3 comprises 10 residues. CDR1 SQVTM and CDR2 ANQGSEA come from the germline V gene. CDR3 in DNA: TGCAGCGGGGGGGGAGATACGCAGTATTTT. Encoded protein: CSGGGDTQYF.

This chain links TRBV5-4 with TRBJ2-3; 11 bases fit TRBD1. CDR1 and CDR2 (germline): SGHNT, YYREEE (reference sequence). J was trimmed by 5 bases and V by 5 bases; bases with no gene match: 13. CDR3 length: 17 amino acids. CDR3 coding DNA: TGTGCCAGCAGTAATCCAGGGACAGGGGGGGTGGTAGATACGCAGTATTTT. Amino acids: CASSNPGTGGVVDTQYF.

This clone was seen once. This rearrangement joins TRBV5-1 to TRBJ2-3; 8 positions match TRBD2. From germline, CDR1 is SGHRS and CDR2 YFSETQ. Trimming at V came to 6 bases and at J to 1 base, leaving 10 bases not matched to a gene. The CDR3 spans 16 residues. The CDR3 DNA reads as TGCGCCAGCAACCCCGGCGGTAGCGGGGGCACAGATACGCAGTATTTT. This gives the protein CASNPGGSGGTDTQYF. Drawing the rest from reference TRBV5-1 and TRBJ2-3, the complete variable domain is KAGVTQTPRYLIKTRGQQVTLSCSPISGHRSVSWYQQTPGQGLQFLFEYFSETQRNKGNFPGRFSGRQFSNSRSEMNVSTLELGDSALYLCASNPGGSGGTDTQYFGPGTRLTVL.

The V gene is TRBV11-2, the J gene TRBJ1-1, with 9 bases matching TRBD1. Per the germline V gene, CDR1 is SGHAT and CDR2 is FQNNGV. With 8 bases clipped from V and 6 bases from J, the junction kept 10 bases outside the gene matches. This CDR3 contains 14 residues. CDR3 protein: CASSRGQGIAEAFF. CDR3 sequence (DNA): TGTGCCAGCTCGAGGGGACAGGGAATAGCTGAAGCTTTCTTT.

The CDR3 loop is CASSLALQGAHTF. The CDR3 nucleotides are TGTGCCAGCAGTTTGGCCCTCCAGGGGGCGCACACCTTC. This sequence joins TRBV28 and TRBJ1-2; 8 positions match TRBD1. There are 13 residues in the CDR3. Germline-derived CDR1 and CDR2 are MDHEN and SYDVKM. V shed 3 bases, J shed 12 bases, and the junction held 9 bases outside the gene matches.

The genes are TRBV15 and TRBJ1-1; 10 bases are a match to TRBD1. Trimming took 0 bases from V and 4 from J; bases not matched to a gene: 5. The V gene's germline CDR1 is LNHNV and CDR2 YYDKDF (reference sequence). The CDR3 extends over 16 amino acids. CDR3 loop: CATSRDQRTGGTEAFF. CDR3 bases: TGTGCCACCAGCAGAGATCAACGGACAGGGGGCACTGAAGCTTTCTTT.

V and J are TRBV5-5 and TRBJ1-1; 7 bases align to TRBD1. The CDR3 loop spans 14 amino acids. Germline V gene data show CDR1 as SGHKS and CDR2 as YYEKEE (reference sequence). V was pared by 4 bases and J by 9 bases, with 12 bases of the junction left unmatched. CDR3 region: CASSDDPGGVQAFF. The CDR3 DNA follows: TGTGCCAGCAGCGATGATCCAGGGGGGGTTCAAGCTTTCTTT. Using reference TRBV5-5 and TRBJ1-1 for the parts outside the CDR3, the full variable domain is DAGVTQSPTHLIKTRGQQVTLRCSPISGHKSVSWYQQVLGQGPQFIFQYYEKEERGRGNFPDRFSARQFPNYSSELNVNALLLGDSALYLCASSDDPGGVQAFFGQGTRLTVV.

This chain uses TRBV6-5 with TRBJ1-3; TRBD1 might be the D (5 bases). With 8 bases removed from V and 0 bases from J, the gap between germline ends came to 14 bases. The CDR3 runs to 15 residues. From germline, CDR1 is MNHEY and CDR2 SVGAGI. CDR3 nucleotide sequence: TGTGCCAGCGATCCGGGGCGAAGCTCTGGAAACACCATATATTTT. This encodes CASDPGRSSGNTIYF.

CDR3 coding DNA: TGCGCCAGCAGCTTGCGAACAGGGCGATCCTACAATGAGCAGTTCTTC. Encoded protein: CASSLRTGRSYNEQFF. This sequence joins TRBV5-1 and TRBJ2-1; a possible D gene is TRBD1 (6 bases). The CDR3 has 16 residues. V lost 1 base and J lost 1, with 12 bases in between. Germline CDR1 is SGHRS and CDR2 is YFSETQ.

This sequence joins TRBV30 and TRBJ1-4, with 7 bases matching TRBD1. This CDR3 has 15 amino acids. Germline assignment: CDR1 GTSNPN and CDR2 SVGIG (reference sequence). Unmatched junction bases numbered 2, after V lost 1 base and J lost 0 bases. The CDR3 reads CAWSEGTATNEKLFF. In DNA, the CDR3 is TGTGCCTGGAGTGAGGGGACAGCAACTAATGAAAAACTGTTTTTT.

The rearrangement joins TRBV5-1 to TRBJ2-3, with D maybe TRBD1 (6 bases). The CDR3 runs to 18 residues. The germline V and J ends were trimmed by 4 bases and 4 bases, with 25 bases remaining between them. Germline CDR1 SGHRS, CDR2 YFSETQ. CDR3 loop: CASSAGNVGGHSADTQYF. The DNA for the CDR3 is TGCGCCAGCAGCGCCGGGAATGTTGGGGGCCATAGTGCAGATACGCAGTATTTT.

This chain joins TRBV3-1 (or the pseudogene TRBV3-2) and TRBJ2-1, with D possibly being TRBD1 (5 bases). Germline CDR1 and CDR2: LGHDT and YNNKEL (reference sequence). The germline V and J ends were trimmed by 1 base and 13 bases, with 8 bases remaining between them. CDR3 length: 11 amino acids. The CDR3, as DNA: TGTGCCAGCAGCCAAGGGGGCAACCAGTTCTTC. This translates into CASSQGGNQFF.

This clone has only a few counts. The genes are TRBV7-9 and TRBJ2-1, with D possibly being TRBD2 (6 bases). The CDR3 extends over 13 amino acids. Germline CDR1 reads SEHNR; CDR2 reads FQNEAQ (reference sequence). With 0 bases removed from V and 9 bases from J, the gap between germline ends came to 9 bases. The CDR3 nucleotides read TGTGCCAGCAGCTTAGCGGGAGGTCTTGAGCAGTTCTTC. This codes for CASSLAGGLEQFF. Based on the CDR3 plus reference TRBV7-9 and TRBJ2-1, the full variable domain is DTGVSQNPRHKITKRGQNVTFRCDPISEHNRLYWYRQTLGQGPEFLTYFQNEAQLEKSRLLSDRFSAERPKGSFSTLEIQRTEQGDSAMYLCASSLAGGLEQFFGPGTRLTVL.

The V call is TRBV6-5, the J call TRBJ2-2, with D uncertain. Germline CDR1 and CDR2: MNHEY and SVGAGI. With 2 bases removed from V and 6 bases from J, the gap between germline ends came to 4 bases. This CDR3 is built from 12 residues. CDR3 sequence reads: CASSYTAGELFF. In DNA form, the CDR3 reads TGTGCCAGCAGTTACACAGCCGGGGAGCTGTTTTTT.

The count of this clone is one. J is TRBJ2-7 and V is TRBV18; D perhaps matches TRBD2 (6 bases). Germline V gives CDR1 KGHSH, CDR2 LQKENI. The CDR3 runs 14 residues. With 2 bases removed from V and 2 bases from J, the gap between germline ends came to 10 bases. The CDR3 is CASSPGDFPYEQYF. The CDR3 nucleotides are TGTGCCAGCTCACCAGGGGACTTTCCCTACGAGCAGTACTTC.

This chain uses TRBV7-2 with TRBJ2-7; 8 bases are shared with TRBD1. J was trimmed by 6 bases and V by 4 bases; bases with no gene match: 8. CDR1 SGHTA and CDR2 FQGNSA come from the germline V gene. The CDR3 spans 14 residues. The CDR3 region has the DNA TGTGCCAGCAGCTACAGGGGGATCGGAGGCGAGCAGTACTTC. Protein product: CASSYRGIGGEQYF.

This rearrangement joins TRBV5-1 to TRBJ2-3; TRBD2 might be the D (5 bases). Per germline, CDR1 SGHRS and CDR2 YFSETQ. Trimming took 5 bases from V and 3 from J, leaving 19 bases between them. The CDR3 has 16 amino acids. The CDR3 nucleotides are TGCGCCAGCAGGACGAGGGCCCCAGGCAAAACAGATACGCAGTATTTT. Its translation is CASRTRAPGKTDTQYF.

This clone was found a few times. The chain is built from TRBV3-1 (or the pseudogene TRBV3-2) and TRBJ1-3; 8 bases map to TRBD1. After removal of 4 bases from V and 7 bases from J, the junction contained 12 bases not matched to a gene. The CDR3 loop spans 16 amino acids. Per germline, CDR1 LGHDT and CDR2 YNNKEL (reference sequence). This chain's CDR3 is CASSLNPTGAQNTIYF. The CDR3 DNA reads TGTGCCAGCAGCCTAAATCCGACAGGGGCGCAGAACACCATATATTTT.

This rearrangement joins TRBV7-3 to TRBJ2-1; 7 bases are a match to TRBD2. The V and J ends lost 2 bases and 2 bases, in that order; junction bases with no gene match: 0. Germline-derived CDR1 and CDR2 are SGHTA and FQGTGA. The CDR3 is 14 amino acids. DNA of the CDR3: TGTGCCAGCAGCTTAGCGGGAGCCTACAATGAGCAGTTCTTC. Its protein product is CASSLAGAYNEQFF. Full variable domain (remainder filled in from reference TRBV7-3 and TRBJ2-1): GAGVSQTPSNKVTEKGKYVELRCDPISGHTALYWYRQSLGQGPEFLIYFQGTGAADDSGLPNDRFFAVRPEGSVSTLKIQRTERGDSAVYLCASSLAGAYNEQFFGPGTRLTVL.

The CDR3 nucleotides read TGTGCCATCAGTGAGTCGAAGCAGGGGTACAACCAGCCCCAGCATTTT. This translates into CAISESKQGYNQPQHF. The rearrangement joins TRBV10-3 to TRBJ1-5, with a tentative D call TRBD1 (6 bases). CDR1 ENHRY and CDR2 SYGVKD come from the germline V gene. V gave up 0 bases and J gave up 7 bases, with 16 bases separating them. The CDR3 totals 16 residues.

The CDR3 reads CASSSIYSGANVLTF. The CDR3 region has the DNA TGTGCCAGCAGCAGTATATACTCTGGGGCCAACGTCCTGACTTTC. The chain carries TRBV2 and TRBJ2-6; D unclear. Trimming shortened V by 6 bases and J by 0 bases, and 9 bases separated the two germline ends. Germline assignment: CDR1 SNHLY and CDR2 FYNNEI. This CDR3 contains 15 residues.

CDR3 DNA: TGTGCCAGCAGCTCCCGATCGACAGGGGTCCCCTACGAGCAGTACTTC. Amino acid sequence: CASSSRSTGVPYEQYF. The chain has TRBV6-2 or TRBV6-3 and TRBJ2-7; 8 nucleotides agree with TRBD1. CDR1 and CDR2 (germline): MNHEY, SVGEGT. J gave up 2 bases and V 6 bases, and 12 bases lay outside the gene matches. The CDR3 totals 16 residues.

V is TRBV24-1 and J is TRBJ2-1, with a tentative D call TRBD2 (5 bases). CDR1 and CDR2 (germline): KGHDR, SFDVKD. The CDR3 has 15 amino acids. V was pared by 4 bases and J by 3 bases, with 12 bases between. The CDR3 coding sequence is TGTGCCACCAGTGACCCGGGGTTACTCTACAATGAGCAGTTCTTC. Translating gives CATSDPGLLYNEQFF.

V and J are TRBV3-1 (or the pseudogene TRBV3-2) and TRBJ1-4, with 11 bases that match TRBD1. This CDR3 comprises 14 residues. V dropped 6 bases and J dropped 7; count of bases not matched to a gene: 4. CDR1 is LGHDT and CDR2 is YNNKEL in the germline V gene (reference sequence). The CDR3 spells CASSYGTGGEKLFF. The CDR3 region has the DNA TGTGCCAGCAGTTATGGGACAGGGGGTGAAAAACTGTTTTTT.

J is TRBJ1-2 and V is TRBV9; 9 bases line up with TRBD1. CDR1 is SGDLS and CDR2 is YYNGEE in the germline V gene. Trimming cost V 5 bases and J 2 bases; bases outside gene matches: 4. This CDR3 region has 14 residues. The CDR3 sequence: CASSTGQGNYGYTF. Here the CDR3 DNA reads TGTGCCAGCAGTACGGGACAGGGAAACTATGGCTACACCTTC.

This clone has just a few counts. The J gene is TRBJ2-3, the V gene TRBV11-2; 7 positions match TRBD2. The junction had 5 bases not matched to a gene; V was cut back by 1 base and J by 4 bases. The CDR3 runs 15 residues. In germline, CDR1 is SGHAT, CDR2 FQNNGV. DNA for the CDR3: TGTGCCAGCAGCTTAGTGCTTGCGGGGGCAGATACGCAGTATTTT. Protein product: CASSLVLAGADTQYF.

The CDR3 nucleotides are TGTGCCAGCAGCCTAGGACTAGCTGTCCCGTACTTC. The encoded protein is CASSLGLAVPYF. The genes are TRBV3-1 (or the pseudogene TRBV3-2) and TRBJ2-7, with 8 nucleotides matching TRBD2. V dropped 4 bases and J dropped 12; count of bases not matched to a gene: 8. This CDR3 spans 12 amino acids. CDR1 and CDR2 (germline): LGHDT, YNNKEL (reference sequence).

Only a few counts were recorded for this clone. The rearrangement links TRBV4-1 to TRBJ2-3; D is possibly TRBD2 (6 bases). V lost 6 bases and J 6 bases, leaving 16 bases between the germline ends. Germline assignment: CDR1 MGHRA and CDR2 YSYEKL. The CDR3 totals 14 residues. Written as DNA, the CDR3 is TGCGCCAGCAGGGGGACGGTGGCGGGGGATACGCAGTATTTT. Its protein is CASRGTVAGDTQYF.